This T cell receptor (beta chain) comes out of a study of blood T cells in healthy people across ages. In each sample, at least 7 million PBMCs were isolated. Samples each had at least 5 micrograms of total RNA extracted. The CDR3 totals 18 residues. Trimming removed 0 bases from V and 1 base from J; junction bases left unmatched: 6. CDR1 and CDR2 from the germline V gene are LGHNA and YNFKEQ. The authors ran a second PCR of roughly 6 to 12 cycles using a sample-barcoded 5' primer and a J-beta primer mix. Using its own MiXCR run on the 5' RACE reads, TCRdb lists one record per CDR3 protein. Of 750,000 or so distinct CDR3 sequences listed, around 25% are singletons. In addition, the sample was reused for a study of T cells of mothers and their children. Per that study: Six children, together with their three healthy Caucasian mothers, made up the donors.

The TCR originated in a boy aged 5-17 years in good health. This sequence joins TRBV4-2 and TRBJ2-2; 9 bases align to TRBD2. The sample taken for sequencing was blood. The CDR3, as DNA: TGTGCCAGCAGCCAAGAATGGAGCGGGGGGATGAACACCGGGGAGCTGTTTTTT. It specifies CASSQEWSGGMNTGELFF.